This entry concerns a single T cell receptor beta chain. The source of the sample is a study of OX40 agonist ivuxolimab in advanced cancers. Study background: Ivuxolimab is an agonistic anti-OX40 (CD134) antibody, and patients were treated with it. Three patients, one with hepatocellular carcinoma and two with cutaneous melanoma, responded partially.

The trim removed 6 bases at V and 2 bases at J, leaving 2 bases unmatched. CDR1 is SNHLY and CDR2 is FYNNEI in the germline V gene. CDR3 length equals 15 residues. The method was immunoSEQ multiplex PCR; TCRdb's version includes in-frame clones alone and lacks a portion of them. This table holds 55,000 to 80,000 clones, about 80% found once. Specimen: CD4+ or CD8+ T cells sorted from blood, collected in a trial of the OX40 agonist ivuxolimab. The chain carries TRBV2 and TRBJ2-6; TRBD1 matches 9 bases. This sequence was found in an adult with an advanced solid tumor such as melanoma, head and neck, liver or kidney cancer. CDR3 residues: CASRGTGTGANVLTF. The CDR3 coding sequence is TGTGCCAGCAGGGGGACAGGGACTGGGGCCAACGTCCTGACTTTC.